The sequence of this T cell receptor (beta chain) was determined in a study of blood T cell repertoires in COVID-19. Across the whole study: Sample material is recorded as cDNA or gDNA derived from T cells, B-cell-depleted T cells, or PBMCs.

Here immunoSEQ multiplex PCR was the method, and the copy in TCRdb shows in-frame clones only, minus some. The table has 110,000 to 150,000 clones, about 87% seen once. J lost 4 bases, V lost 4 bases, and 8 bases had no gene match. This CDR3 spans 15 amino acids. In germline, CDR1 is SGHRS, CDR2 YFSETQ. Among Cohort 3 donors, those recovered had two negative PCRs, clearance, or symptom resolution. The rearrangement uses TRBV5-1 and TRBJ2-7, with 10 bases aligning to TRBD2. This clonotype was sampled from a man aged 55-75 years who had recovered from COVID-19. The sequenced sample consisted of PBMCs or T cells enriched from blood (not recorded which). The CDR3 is CASSPGLAETYEQYF. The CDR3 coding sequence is TGCGCCAGCAGCCCAGGACTAGCGGAAACTTACGAGCAGTACTTC.